A selection of T cell receptor beta chains follows, all from one sample in a study of shared clonotypes between healthy human individuals. Profiled with immunoSEQ multiplex PCR; TCRdb holds only in-frame clones, not every one. The sample yields 1 million to 1.2 million clones, roughly 77% seen once. The sample taken for sequencing was memory CD4+ T cells from PBMCs. All receptors derive from a young man in good health. Some clones in this sample may be carry-over from other donors' samples. The CDR3 runs from the conserved cysteine through the conserved F or W. The D gene is left open where the match is weak. Clone size is given for some rows only: seen once, a few or many times, or a class if the clone is expanded.

D gene	CDR3 length	V gene	clone size	J gene	CDR3 DNA	CDR3 protein
TRBD1	13	TRBV29-1	-	TRBJ2-7	TGCAGCGCAGCGGGTGACAGGGGTATCGAGCAGTACTTC	CSAAGDRGIEQYF
TRBD2	13	TRBV10-3	few	TRBJ2-7	TGTGCCATCGGTGCGGGAGGGAACTACGAGCAGTACTTC	CAIGAGGNYEQYF
-	15	TRBV5-1	-	TRBJ2-3	TGCGCCAGTCGGAGGTGGGGCCCGAGCACAGATACGCAGTATTTT	CASRRWGPSTDTQYF
-	13	TRBV29-1	-	TRBJ1-4	TGCAGCGTTGCTTTGGGCCTCAATGAAAAACTGTTTTTT	CSVALGLNEKLFF
TRBD1	12	TRBV29-1	-	TRBJ1-2	TGCAGCGTTGGCGGAGACAGGGCTGGCTACACCTTC	CSVGGDRAGYTF
-	14	TRBV5-1	-	TRBJ1-1	TGCGCCAGCAGCTTGGGCGCAGCCAACACTGAAGCTTTCTTT	CASSLGAANTEAFF
-	15	TRBV7-8	-	TRBJ1-1	TGTGCCAGCAGCCTCCGACAAGGGATAAACACTGAAGCTTTCTTT	CASSLRQGINTEAFF
-	15	TRBV5-5	-	TRBJ2-7	TGTGCCAGCAGCTTACAACCAGGGGAGCACTACGAGCAGTACTTC	CASSLQPGEHYEQYF
TRBD1	14	TRBV6-6	-	TRBJ2-3	TGTGCCAGCAATAGACAGGGGGCGGCAGATACGCAGTATTTT	CASNRQGAADTQYF
-	13	TRBV7-9	-	TRBJ1-2	TGTGCCAGCAGCTCGGGGTATTTCTATGGCTACACCTTC	CASSSGYFYGYTF
TRBD1	16	TRBV12-5	-	TRBJ2-2	TGTGCTAGTGGTTTGGACAGGGGATCGGACACCGGGGAGCTGTTTTTT	CASGLDRGSDTGELFF
-	15	TRBV11-2	-	TRBJ1-2	TGTGCCAGCAGCTCTCCCAGGGAAACGTACAATGGCTACACCTTC	CASSSPRETYNGYTF
-	13	TRBV6-6	-	TRBJ1-1	TGTGCCAGCAGACCTGGCGGGGGTTACGAAGCTTTCTTT	CASRPGGGYEAFF
-	11	TRBV28	-	TRBJ2-7	TGTGCCAGCACTAAGGCAGGCGAGCAGTACTTC	CASTKAGEQYF
-	14	TRBV28	many	TRBJ1-2	TGTGCCTCTGGCGAGGGCCCCTTGAGGTATGGCTACACCTTC	CASGEGPLRYGYTF
TRBD2	16	TRBV5-6	-	TRBJ2-2	TGTGCCAGCAGCCTGGGACTAGCGAGGAACACCGGGGAGCTGTTTTTT	CASSLGLARNTGELFF
TRBD2	18	TRBV19	-	TRBJ2-2	TGTGCCAGTAGTATGTGGCTAGCGGGACCTCGGGGCACCGGGGAGCTGTTTTTT	CASSMWLAGPRGTGELFF
-	14	TRBV11-2	-	TRBJ1-1	TGTGCCAGCAGCCTTACCCGGGCCAACACTGAAGCTTTCTTT	CASSLTRANTEAFF
TRBD1	13	TRBV5-1	-	TRBJ1-1	TGCGCCAGCAGCGTCGACAGGGGGCTTGAAGCTTTCTTT	CASSVDRGLEAFF
TRBD2	14	TRBV28	-	TRBJ2-7	TGTGCCAGCACCCGGGGAGCGGGAGTCGGTGAGCAGTACTTC	CASTRGAGVGEQYF
TRBD1	18	TRBV4-2	-	TRBJ1-1	TGTGCCAGCAGCCAGAGGACAGGGGGAGGAATGGGGAACACTGAAGCTTTCTTT	CASSQRTGGGMGNTEAFF
-	17	TRBV30	-	TRBJ1-1	TGTGCCTGGAGTGTAAATCCTGAGCACGGAACGTTCACTGAAGCTTTCTTT	CAWSVNPEHGTFTEAFF
TRBD1	15	TRBV7-9	-	TRBJ1-4	TGTGCCAGCAGCGCAAACGACAGGGGAGGTGAAAAACTGTTTTTT	CASSANDRGGEKLFF
-	14	TRBV6-4	-	TRBJ2-2	TGTGCCAGCACCAATACCGGGGGAACCGGGGAGCTGTTTTTT	CASTNTGGTGELFF
-	12	TRBV7-2	few	TRBJ1-2	TGTGCCAGCAGCGCATGGGAAGGTCTCTACACCTTC	CASSAWEGLYTF
-	14	TRBV30	few	TRBJ2-5	TGTGCCTGGATTCCCCCAACGCTGGGGGAGACCCAGTACTTC	CAWIPPTLGETQYF
-	13	TRBV18	-	TRBJ1-4	TGTGCCAGCTCAGCCGGGAAAAATGAAAAACTGTTTTTT	CASSAGKNEKLFF
-	16	TRBV21-1	-	TRBJ2-3	TGTGCCAGCAGCAAGGGTGCCGGACAGGGAACAGATACGCAGTATTTT	CASSKGAGQGTDTQYF
-	18	TRBV4-1	-	TRBJ2-1	TGCGCCAGCAGCCAGGTTGATATGGGCCTTTTTACCTACAATGAGCAGTTCTTC	CASSQVDMGLFTYNEQFF
-	12	TRBV7-6	-	TRBJ2-7	TGTGCCAGCAGCTTAGCGGCAGGGGAGCCGTACTTC	CASSLAAGEPYF
TRBD1	14	TRBV27	once	TRBJ1-5	TGTGCCAGCAGTTCAGGGGGTTCGAATCAGCCCCAGCATTTT	CASSSGGSNQPQHF
TRBD2	15	TRBV7-3	-	TRBJ2-2	TGTGCCAGCAGCCCCGGGACTAGCGAGTACGGGGAGCTGTTTTTT	CASSPGTSEYGELFF
TRBD1	16	TRBV18	-	TRBJ2-2	TGTGCCAGCTCACCACCTAAGGACAGGGTCACCGGGGAGCTGTTTTTT	CASSPPKDRVTGELFF
-	11	TRBV6-5	-	TRBJ2-1	TGTGCCAGCACCCAAAGAGGGCAGGAGTTCTTC	CASTQRGQEFF
-	14	TRBV18	-	TRBJ2-5	TGTGCCAGCTCACCTACCCGGGGGCAAGAGACCCAGTACTTC	CASSPTRGQETQYF
-	19	TRBV15	-	TRBJ1-2	TGTGCCACCAGCAGAGACCCCAGGAAGGGTCGAGGGGGTTCACATGGCTACACCTTC	CATSRDPRKGRGGSHGYTF
-	14	TRBV7-9	-	TRBJ2-3	TGTGCCAGCAGCTTCGACAGTAGCACAGATACGCAGTATTTT	CASSFDSSTDTQYF
-	14	TRBV28	few	TRBJ1-1	TGTGCCAGCAGTCCTCCTCAAGTGAACACTGAAGCTTTCTTT	CASSPPQVNTEAFF
TRBD1	13	TRBV6-5	-	TRBJ2-5	TGTGCCAGCAAGACAGGGCCTGGGGAGACCCAGTACTTC	CASKTGPGETQYF
-	14	TRBV7-3	-	TRBJ1-1	TGTGCCAGCAGCCTCGGACGGATGAACACTGAAGCTTTCTTT	CASSLGRMNTEAFF
-	15	TRBV19	-	TRBJ1-2	TGTGCCAGTACCATAGGACCCGCGGGGGAGGGTGGCTACACCTTC	CASTIGPAGEGGYTF
TRBD1	13	TRBV6-1	-	TRBJ1-6	TGTGCCAGCAGTGAAGGGGAAGGGGGCGGTCTCCACTTT	CASSEGEGGGLHF
-	13	TRBV2	many	TRBJ1-1	TGTGCCAGCAGTCCAGGGGATGGCACTGAAGCTTTCTTT	CASSPGDGTEAFF
TRBD1	15	TRBV9	-	TRBJ2-7	TGTGCCAGCAGCCAAACCGGGACAGAGACCTACGAGCAGTACTTC	CASSQTGTETYEQYF
-	17	TRBV2	-	TRBJ2-7	TGTGCCAGCAGCGATCCTGGAGTTGGGGGCCAACACTACGAGCAGTACTTC	CASSDPGVGGQHYEQYF
TRBD1	15	TRBV7-8	-	TRBJ1-1	TGTGCCAGCAGCTATCGGGACAGGGCGAACACTGAAGCTTTCTTT	CASSYRDRANTEAFF
TRBD1	15	TRBV30	-	TRBJ2-5	TGTGCCTGGAGTGAGGGACAGGACAACCAAGAGACCCAGTACTTC	CAWSEGQDNQETQYF
-	15	TRBV19	-	TRBJ2-1	TGTGCCAGTAGTATGTACCCGGGACTTAACAATGAGCAGTTCTTC	CASSMYPGLNNEQFF
-	16	TRBV5-1	-	TRBJ2-3	TGCGCCAGCAGCTTGTTCGGGTCGACTAGCACAGATACGCAGTATTTT	CASSLFGSTSTDTQYF
TRBD2	14	TRBV2	-	TRBJ2-1	TGTGCCAGCAGTGATTGGACTAGCTCTAGTGAGCAGTTCTTC	CASSDWTSSSEQFF
TRBD1	14	TRBV5-5	-	TRBJ2-5	TGTGCCAGCGTACATACAGGGGGCGGGGAGACCCAGTACTTC	CASVHTGGGETQYF
-	18	TRBV27	many	TRBJ1-1	TGTGCCAGCAGTTTATTTATGGGGCAGGTCGGGGGCCACACTGAAGCTTTCTTT	CASSLFMGQVGGHTEAFF
TRBD2	15	TRBV11-3	-	TRBJ2-3	TGTGCCAGCAGCTTACGGGCTAGCGGGGTAGATACGCAGTATTTT	CASSLRASGVDTQYF
-	11	TRBV30	-	TRBJ2-7	TGTGCCTGGAGCTGGGGAGCGGAGCAGTACTTC	CAWSWGAEQYF
-	13	TRBV5-1	-	TRBJ1-1	TGCGCCAGCAGCTTAGATCAGAAAGCTGAAGCTTTCTTT	CASSLDQKAEAFF
TRBD2	16	TRBV12-5	-	TRBJ2-3	TGTGCTAGTGGTTCCGGGACTAGCGGGGTGGCAGATACGCAGTATTTT	CASGSGTSGVADTQYF
TRBD2	16	TRBV7-3	-	TRBJ2-1	TGTGCCAGCAGCTTAAGCGGTAGCGGGAGGGCCAATGAGCAGTTCTTC	CASSLSGSGRANEQFF
-	11	TRBV2	once	TRBJ2-1	TGTGCCAGCGGAGTTGACAATGAGCAGTTCTTC	CASGVDNEQFF
-	16	TRBV7-3	-	TRBJ2-2	TGTGCCAGCAGCTCCGCTCCGGCGGGGAACACCGGGGAGCTGTTTTTT	CASSSAPAGNTGELFF